The 10 T cell receptor beta chains in this list originate from one sample, sequenced in a study of OX40 agonist ivuxolimab in advanced cancers. Here immunoSEQ multiplex PCR was the method, and the copy in TCRdb shows in-frame clones only, minus some. Of about 69,000 clones detected, about 80% appear once; the ten largest clones hold approximately 2.3%. The specimen was CD4+ or CD8+ T cells sorted from blood, collected in a trial of the OX40 agonist ivuxolimab. These receptors were taken from an adult with an advanced solid tumor such as melanoma, head and neck, liver or kidney cancer.

The CDR3 sequence: CASSAVGGSNEKLFF. The CDR3 nucleotides read TGTGCCAGCAGTGCCGTGGGGGGCTCTAATGAAAAACTGTTTTTT. J is TRBJ1-4 and V is TRBV2, with D possibly matching TRBD1 (6 bases). There are 15 residues in the CDR3. V shed 4 bases and J shed 3 bases, with 12 bases lying between them. Germline V CDR1 and CDR2: SNHLY, FYNNEI.

The rearrangement links TRBV30 to TRBJ2-7; 7 bases align to TRBD1. Trimming cost V 2 bases and J 3 bases; bases outside gene matches: 4. Germline V lookup: CDR1 GTSNPN, CDR2 SVGIG (reference sequence). This CDR3 is built from 13 residues. CDR3 loop: CAWSRGQNYEQYF. DNA of the CDR3: TGTGCCTGGAGTAGGGGACAGAACTACGAGCAGTACTTC.

The chain employs TRBV6-5 and TRBJ2-2, with D possibly being TRBD1 or TRBD2 (5 bases each). CDR1 is MNHEY and CDR2 is SVGAGI in the germline V gene. The CDR3 spans 15 residues. V was cut by 7 bases and J by 2 bases, with 14 bases left in between. The CDR3 nucleotides read TGTGCCAGCACCCGGGACCCGACCAACACCGGGGAGCTGTTTTTT. Translation: CASTRDPTNTGELFF.

The chain recombines TRBV28 with TRBJ2-7, with D possibly TRBD1 on 5 matching bases. Trimming took off 4 bases at V and 6 bases at J, with 10 bases between the two ends. The CDR3 spans 12 residues. The germline gives CDR1 MDHEN, CDR2 SYDVKM. For the CDR3, the DNA is TGTGCCAGCAGTTCCAGGGTGGTCGAGCAGTACTTC. This codes for CASSSRVVEQYF.

The V and J genes are TRBV30 and TRBJ1-2, with 7 bases identical to TRBD1. Trimming at V came to 6 bases and at J to 3 bases, leaving 10 bases not matched to a gene. The CDR3 covers 14 residues. CDR1 is GTSNPN, CDR2 SVGIG, per germline (reference sequence). The CDR3 is CACPTGTIYYGYTF. The CDR3 DNA sequence: TGTGCCTGCCCGACAGGGACGATTTACTATGGCTACACCTTC.

This chain joins TRBV4-2 and TRBJ2-7, with 12 positions matching TRBD2. This CDR3 spans 15 amino acids. J was trimmed by 5 bases and V by 1 base; bases with no gene match: 3. Germline assignment: CDR1 LGHNA and CDR2 YNFKEQ. The CDR3 coding sequence is TGTGCCAGCAGCCAAGGGACTAGCGGGGTCAACGAGCAGTACTTC. It specifies CASSQGTSGVNEQYF.

This clone was counted a single time. The chain uses TRBV6-5 and TRBJ2-7; a weak D match, TRBD2 (5 bases). V lost 5 bases, J lost 3 bases, and 14 bases lay in between. From germline, CDR1 is MNHEY and CDR2 SVGAGI. The CDR3 is 14 residues long. The CDR3 DNA is TGTGCCAGCAGTCCCCGGGGAGCTAACTACGAGCAGTACTTC. Protein: CASSPRGANYEQYF.

CDR3 amino acids: CASGFFRDRVYEQYF. The CDR3 nucleotides are TGTGCTAGTGGTTTCTTCCGGGACAGGGTGTACGAGCAGTACTTC. The rearrangement links TRBV12-5 to TRBJ2-7, with 9 positions matching TRBD1. The length of the CDR3 is 15 residues. Germline trimming cut 3 bases from V and 4 bases from J; bases unmatched to any gene: 7. CDR1 is LGHNT, CDR2 FRNRAP, per germline. The full variable domain, rest sourced from reference TRBV12-5 and TRBJ2-7, is DARVTQTPRHKVTEMGQEVTMRCQPILGHNTVFWYRQTMMQGLELLAYFRNRAPLDDSGMPKDRFSAEMPDATLATLKIQPSEPRDSAVYFCASGFFRDRVYEQYFGPGTRLTVT.

The rearrangement joins TRBV5-1 to TRBJ1-2; unclear D gene. Germline assignment: CDR1 SGHRS and CDR2 YFSETQ. The CDR3 length is 18 residues. Trimming left V 0 bases short and J 5 bases short, with 23 bases between. CDR3 coding DNA: TGCGCCAGCAGCTTGGGCCTCCGACAAGGGAAGGGTCTATATGGCTACACCTTC. It codes for CASSLGLRQGKGLYGYTF.

The chain couples TRBV7-9 to TRBJ2-1; the D gene is possibly TRBD2 (6 bases). Trimming took off 5 bases at V and 9 bases at J, with 20 bases between the two ends. Looked up from germline, CDR1 is SEHNR and CDR2 is FQNEAQ (reference sequence). This CDR3 is built from 15 residues. CDR3 in DNA: TGTGCCAGCAGCGAGCTTAGCGGAACCTCCGTTGAGCAGTTCTTC. Its protein product is CASSELSGTSVEQFF.